Each of the 22 T cell receptor beta chains below was sequenced from the same sample in a study of cytomegalovirus exposure and HLA in healthy donors. 13 Jbeta primers and 60 Vbeta primers were used for the PCR. Data came from immunoSEQ multiplex PCR; TCRdb stores just in-frame clones and leaves some out. The sample shows some 180,000 clones, around 76% of them seen only once. The sequencing input was PBMCs. These receptors all stem from a woman younger than 45 in good health and CMV-seropositive.

This rearrangement joins TRBV28 to TRBJ1-5, with TRBD1 as a possible D gene (6 bases). CDR3 length: 18 amino acids. Germline values: CDR1 MDHEN, CDR2 SYDVKM. Between the trimmed V and J ends, which lost 6 bases and 6 bases, there was a span of 27 bases. The DNA of the CDR3 is TGTGCCAGCAGCCCCCCGGGCTTTGGCAGGGGAGTGAGTCAGCCCCAGCATTTT. This sequence encodes CASSPPGFGRGVSQPQHF.

The CDR3, as DNA: TGTGCCAGCAGCTTGGGGGGGGTCAGCTATAATTCACCCCTCCACTTT. It yields the protein CASSLGGVSYNSPLHF. The chain recombines TRBV5-5 with TRBJ1-6, with D perhaps matching TRBD1 (5 bases). Germline V gene lookup returns CDR1 SGHKS and CDR2 YYEKEE (reference sequence). There are 16 residues in the CDR3. The V gene lost 0 bases and the J gene lost 3 bases, with 10 bases spanning the gap.

The rearrangement joins TRBV25-1 to TRBJ1-6, with D hard to call. The CDR3 is 15 amino acids. V was cut by 1 base and J by 0 bases, with 4 bases left in between. Germline V gives CDR1 MGHDK, CDR2 SYGVNS. The CDR3 DNA follows: TGTGCCAGCAGTGAATTTAGCTCCTATAATTCACCCCTCCACTTT. This codes for CASSEFSSYNSPLHF.

This sequence joins TRBV5-8 and TRBJ2-7, with D possibly matching TRBD2 (6 bases). The CDR3 runs 15 residues. Per the germline V gene, CDR1 is SGHTS and CDR2 is YDEGEE. V was pared by 6 bases and J by 9 bases, with 25 bases between. CDR3 nucleotides: TGTGCCAGCACTCCGGAGGGTAGGCGAGGGTTTGGGCAGTACTTC. Its protein is CASTPEGRRGFGQYF.

J is TRBJ1-4 and V is TRBV4-3; TRBD1 matches at 9 bases. Germline CDR1 LGHNA, CDR2 YSLEER. The CDR3 spans 15 residues. V shed 6 bases and J 4 bases; nucleotides not matched to a gene: 6. The CDR3 sequence: CASRAQGAVNEKLFF. DNA of the CDR3: TGCGCCAGCAGAGCACAGGGGGCGGTTAATGAAAAACTGTTTTTT.

This sequence joins TRBV6-6 and TRBJ2-7, with TRBD2 matching 8 bases. V lost 6 bases and J lost 2; bases outside the gene matches: 12. Looked up from germline, CDR1 is MNHNY and CDR2 is SVGAGI (reference sequence). This CDR3 has 16 amino acids. CDR3: CASSHRGGGGPYEQYF. CDR3 nucleotide sequence: TGTGCCAGCAGCCACCGGGGGGGCGGGGGCCCCTACGAGCAGTACTTC.

The chain combines TRBV4-1 with TRBJ2-1, with 8 bases fitting TRBD2. From germline, CDR1 is MGHRA and CDR2 YSYEKL. The CDR3 loop spans 17 amino acids. Trimming cost V 0 bases and J 2 bases; bases outside gene matches: 6. The CDR3 bases are TGCGCCAGCAGCCAAGAAGGGGGGCGGGGGGCCTACAATGAGCAGTTCTTC. Protein product: CASSQEGGRGAYNEQFF.

The chain combines TRBV30 with TRBJ1-2; perhaps TRBD1 as D (5 bases). Germline lookup yields CDR1 GTSNPN and CDR2 SVGIG (reference sequence). This CDR3 region has 14 residues. V lost 0 bases and J 3 bases, leaving 11 bases between the germline ends. In DNA, the CDR3 is TGTGCCTGGAGTGTCTTACAGGCGGACTATGGCTACACCTTC. It translates to CAWSVLQADYGYTF.

The V call is TRBV5-6, the J call TRBJ2-7; D is ambiguous. The CDR3 is 15 residues long. The germline V gene encodes CDR1 SGHDT and CDR2 YYEEEE. The V end lost 5 bases, the J end lost 0 bases, and 15 bases lay between the germline ends. The CDR3 loop is CASRSWSLSSYEQYF. In nucleotides, the CDR3 is TGTGCCAGCAGGTCGTGGAGTCTCAGCTCCTACGAGCAGTACTTC.

The chain joins TRBV7-8 to TRBJ1-5; no firm D call. The ends were cut back, 4 bases at V and 1 base at J, with 5 bases in the middle. CDR3 size: 13 residues. CDR1 SGHVS and CDR2 FQNEAQ come from the germline V gene. In DNA, the CDR3 is TGTGCCAGCAGCTCCCAGAGCAATCAGCCCCAGCATTTT. Translating it yields CASSSQSNQPQHF. The variable domain in full, with the rest retrieved from reference TRBV7-8 and TRBJ1-5, is GAGVSQSPRYKVAKRGQDVALRCDPISGHVSLFWYQQALGQGPEFLTYFQNEAQLDKSGLPSDRFFAERPEGSVSTLKIQRTQQEDSAVYLCASSSQSNQPQHFGDGTRLSIL.

The J gene is TRBJ2-1, the V gene TRBV10-3; 7 positions agree with TRBD1. Germline V lookup: CDR1 ENHRY, CDR2 SYGVKD. The CDR3 is made up of 17 amino acids. Trimming at V came to 10 bases and at J to 2 bases, leaving 17 bases not matched to a gene. The CDR3 loop is CASSGDSHFKTYNEQFF. As DNA, the CDR3 is TGTGCCAGCTCAGGGGACAGCCACTTTAAAACCTACAATGAGCAGTTCTTC.

The J gene is TRBJ1-5, the V gene TRBV19; 7 bases align to TRBD1. Per the germline V gene, CDR1 is LNHDA and CDR2 is SQIVND (reference sequence). The CDR3 runs to 17 residues. The trim removed 9 bases at V and 2 bases at J, leaving 16 bases unmatched. The CDR3 reads CASHLTQGTSGNQPQHF. As DNA, the CDR3 is TGTGCCAGCCATCTCACACAGGGGACATCCGGCAATCAGCCCCAGCATTTT.

In nucleotides, the CDR3 is TGTGCCAGCAGTACCTCGTCGGGGGGGCGCATTGGCTACACCTTC. It is translated as CASSTSSGGRIGYTF. This chain connects TRBV6-6 to TRBJ1-2; maybe TRBD1 (6 bases). Trimming stripped 5 bases from V and 7 bases from J, with 20 bases between. The CDR3 runs 15 residues. Germline V gene lookup returns CDR1 MNHNY and CDR2 SVGAGI (reference sequence).

The chain recombines TRBV5-1 with TRBJ2-3; 7 bases fit TRBD2. This CDR3 region has 18 residues. The V segment lost 2 bases and the J segment 0 bases; nucleotides outside the gene matches: 12. The germline CDR1 and CDR2 sequences are SGHRS and YFSETQ. The CDR3 nucleotides read TGCGCCAGCAGCTTCGACCGGGCGAGCGGGACTAGCACAGATACGCAGTATTTT. Encoded protein: CASSFDRASGTSTDTQYF.

This chain uses TRBV19 with TRBJ1-5; possible D gene TRBD1, 5 bases. In germline, CDR1 is LNHDA, CDR2 SQIVND (reference sequence). The CDR3 runs to 17 residues. V lost 5 bases and J lost 0, with 17 bases in between. CDR3 sequence (DNA): TGTGCCAGTAGTTCTGGGTCCGGGGGGAGTAGCAATCAGCCCCAGCATTTT. It codes for CASSSGSGGSSNQPQHF. Based on the CDR3 plus reference TRBV19 and TRBJ1-5, the full variable domain is DGGITQSPKYLFRKEGQNVTLSCEQNLNHDAMYWYRQDPGQGLRLIYYSQIVNDFQKGDIAEGYSVSREKKESFPLTVTSAQKNPTAFYLCASSSGSGGSSNQPQHFGDGTRLSIL.

The rearrangement joins TRBV11-3 to TRBJ2-7; TRBD2 agrees at 12 bases. The germline gives CDR1 SGHNT, CDR2 YENEEA. Trimming at V came to 4 bases and at J to 4 bases, leaving 5 bases not matched to a gene. This CDR3 has 15 residues. CDR3 amino acids: CASSSSSGGAYEQYF. CDR3 DNA: TGTGCCAGCAGCTCTTCTAGCGGGGGGGCTTACGAGCAGTACTTC.

The rearrangement links TRBV29-1 to TRBJ1-2; tentative D call: TRBD1 (6 bases). With 0 bases removed from V and 4 bases from J, the gap between germline ends came to 12 bases. CDR3 size: 14 residues. Germline V gene lookup returns CDR1 SQVTM and CDR2 ANQGSEA. In DNA form, the CDR3 reads TGCAGCGTTGAAGATCCCGGACAGACCTATGGCTACACCTTC. Amino acids: CSVEDPGQTYGYTF.

The CDR3 protein is CASSESGEPTDTQYF. The CDR3 bases are TGTGCCAGCAGTGAGAGCGGGGAACCCACAGATACGCAGTATTTT. The chain couples TRBV6-4 to TRBJ2-3, with 7 bases matching TRBD2. The trim removed 3 bases at V and 2 bases at J, leaving 5 bases unmatched. This CDR3 comprises 15 residues. Germline V gene lookup returns CDR1 MRHNA and CDR2 SNTAGT.

The chain links TRBV7-2 to TRBJ2-3; D might be TRBD2 (5 bases). From germline, CDR1 is SGHTA and CDR2 FQGNSA. V lost 0 bases and J lost 7, with 11 bases in between. The CDR3 has 14 amino acids. CDR3 protein: CASSLALATNTQYF. The DNA of the CDR3 is TGTGCCAGCAGCTTAGCGCTAGCTACGAATACGCAGTATTTT.

The chain links TRBV29-1 to TRBJ2-3; maybe TRBD1 (6 bases). There are 14 residues in the CDR3. Trimming removed 1 base from V and 1 base from J, with 9 bases in between. CDR1 is SQVTM and CDR2 is ANQGSEA in the germline V gene. The CDR3 coding sequence is TGCAGCGTTGAAGGGACAGAAGGCACAGATACGCAGTATTTT. Protein product: CSVEGTEGTDTQYF.

With respect to this clone: A read error may produce the germline difference seen at one junction end. The rearrangement uses TRBV28 and TRBJ1-5, with TRBD1 as a possible D gene (5 bases). The CDR3 runs to 16 residues. CDR1 and CDR2 (germline): MDHEN, SYDVKM. Here the CDR3 reads CASSSSIRASNRPQHF. The CDR3 nucleotides read TGTGCCAGCAGTTCTTCAATCAGGGCCAGCAATCGGCCCCAGCATTTT.

The gene calls are TRBV7-8 and TRBJ2-3; 8 nucleotides line up with TRBD2. V trimming: 1 base; J trimming: 0 bases; junction bases outside the gene matches: 18. The CDR3 is 21 residues long. Per the germline V gene, CDR1 is SGHVS and CDR2 is FQNEAQ. CDR3 residues: CASSLERGRGARGRSTDTQYF. DNA for the CDR3: TGTGCCAGCAGCTTAGAGCGGGGGCGGGGGGCCAGAGGTAGGAGCACAGATACGCAGTATTTT.